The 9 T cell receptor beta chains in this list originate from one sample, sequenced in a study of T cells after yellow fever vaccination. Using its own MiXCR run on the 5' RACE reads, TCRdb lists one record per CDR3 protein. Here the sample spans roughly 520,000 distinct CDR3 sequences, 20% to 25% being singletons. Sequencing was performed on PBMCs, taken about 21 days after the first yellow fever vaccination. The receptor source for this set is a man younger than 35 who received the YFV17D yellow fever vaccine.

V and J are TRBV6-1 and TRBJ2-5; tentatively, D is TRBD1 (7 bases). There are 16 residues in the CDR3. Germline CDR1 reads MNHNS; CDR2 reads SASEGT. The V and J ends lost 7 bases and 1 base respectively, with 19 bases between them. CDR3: CASTPRRQGGQETQYF. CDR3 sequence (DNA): TGTGCCAGCACCCCGAGGAGACAGGGAGGCCAAGAGACCCAGTACTTC.

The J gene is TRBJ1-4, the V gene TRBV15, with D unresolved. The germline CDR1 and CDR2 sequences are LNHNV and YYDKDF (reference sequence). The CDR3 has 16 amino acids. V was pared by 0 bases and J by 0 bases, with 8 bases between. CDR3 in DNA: TGTGCCACCAGCAGAGATCAACGAGCAACTAATGAAAAACTGTTTTTT. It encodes CATSRDQRATNEKLFF.

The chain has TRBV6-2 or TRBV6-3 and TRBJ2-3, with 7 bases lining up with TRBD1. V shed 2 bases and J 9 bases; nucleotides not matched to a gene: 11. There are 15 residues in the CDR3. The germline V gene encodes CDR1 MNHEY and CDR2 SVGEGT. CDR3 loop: CASSYRDSGSDTQYF. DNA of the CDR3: TGTGCCAGCAGTTACCGGGACAGCGGCAGTGACACGCAGTATTTT.

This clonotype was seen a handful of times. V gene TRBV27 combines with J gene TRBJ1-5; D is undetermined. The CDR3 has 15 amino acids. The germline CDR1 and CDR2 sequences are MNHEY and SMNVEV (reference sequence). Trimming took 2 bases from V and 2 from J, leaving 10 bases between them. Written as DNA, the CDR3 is TGTGCCAGCAGTTTAGCCGGGAATGGCAATCAGCCCCAGCATTTT. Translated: CASSLAGNGNQPQHF.

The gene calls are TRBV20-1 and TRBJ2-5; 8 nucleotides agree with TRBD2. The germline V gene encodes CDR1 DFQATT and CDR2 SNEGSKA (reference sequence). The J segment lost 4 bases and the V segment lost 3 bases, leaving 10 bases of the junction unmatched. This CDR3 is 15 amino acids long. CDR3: CSASLNGGAGETQYF. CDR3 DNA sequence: TGCAGTGCTAGTTTAAACGGGGGGGCCGGAGAGACCCAGTACTTC.

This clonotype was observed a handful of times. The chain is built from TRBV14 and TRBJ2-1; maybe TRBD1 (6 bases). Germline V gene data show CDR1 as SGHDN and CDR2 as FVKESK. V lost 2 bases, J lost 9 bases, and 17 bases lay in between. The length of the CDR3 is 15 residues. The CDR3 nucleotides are TGTGCCAGCAGCCAATCTGACAGGCGCAATGGTGAGCAGTTCTTC. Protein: CASSQSDRRNGEQFF.

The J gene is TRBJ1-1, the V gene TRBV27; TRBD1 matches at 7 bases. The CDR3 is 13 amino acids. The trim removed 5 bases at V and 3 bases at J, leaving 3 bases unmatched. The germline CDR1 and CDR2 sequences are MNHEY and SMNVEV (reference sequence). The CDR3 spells CASSVGQYTEAFF. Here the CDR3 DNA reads TGTGCCAGCAGTGTGGGACAGTACACTGAAGCTTTCTTT.

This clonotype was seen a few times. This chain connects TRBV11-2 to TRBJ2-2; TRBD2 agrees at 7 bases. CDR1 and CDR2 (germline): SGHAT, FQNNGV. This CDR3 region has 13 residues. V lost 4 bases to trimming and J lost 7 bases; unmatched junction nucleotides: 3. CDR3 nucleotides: TGTGCCAGCAGCTCGCGGGGGAACGGGGAGCTGTTTTTT. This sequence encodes CASSSRGNGELFF. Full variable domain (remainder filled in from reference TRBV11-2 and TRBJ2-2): EAGVAQSPRYKIIEKRQSVAFWCNPISGHATLYWYQQILGQGPKLLIQFQNNGVVDDSQLPKDRFSAERLKGVDSTLKIQPAKLEDSAVYLCASSSRGNGELFFGEGSRLTVL.

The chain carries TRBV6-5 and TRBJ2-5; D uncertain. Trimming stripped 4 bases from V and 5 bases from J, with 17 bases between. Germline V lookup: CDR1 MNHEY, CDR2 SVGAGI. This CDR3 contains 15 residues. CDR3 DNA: TGTGCCAGCAGTTCAACGCTGGGCCAGTGGGAGACCCAGTACTTC. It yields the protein CASSSTLGQWETQYF.